What follows describes a single TCR beta chain. This entry is derived from a study of OX40 agonist ivuxolimab in advanced cancers. Study-level information: Ivuxolimab, an agonist antibody against OX40 (CD134), was given to patients.

The data were produced by immunoSEQ multiplex PCR, yet TCRdb's version contains in-frame clones alone and is incomplete. This sample has around 69,000 clones, with nearly 90% found just once. Excluded were patients having autoimmune disease history or systemic immunosuppression. The junction had 2 bases not matched to a gene; V was cut back by 0 bases and J by 6 bases. The germline V gene has CDR1 SGHAT and CDR2 FQDESV (reference sequence). The CDR3 is 15 residues long. Material: CD4+ or CD8+ T cells sorted from blood, obtained in a trial of the OX40 agonist ivuxolimab. The clonotype was recovered from an adult with an advanced solid tumor such as melanoma, head and neck, liver or kidney cancer. This chain links TRBV11-1 with TRBJ2-2, with 9 bases aligning to TRBD2. This CDR3 reads CASSLAGLAPGELFF. CDR3 in DNA: TGTGCCAGCAGCTTAGCCGGACTAGCGCCCGGGGAGCTGTTTTTT.